One sample yielded the 24 T cell receptor beta chains listed below, sequenced in a study of shared clonotypes between healthy human individuals. Produced via immunoSEQ multiplex PCR; TCRdb's table is partial and in-frame only. The repertoire has around 1.4 million clones, around 98.5% of them found once; the top ten carry roughly 0.36%. Sequenced input: naive CD4+ T cells sorted from blood. Subset given: CD45RA+ positively selected. These receptors all stem from a man younger than 40 in good health.

The chain recombines TRBV14 with TRBJ2-7; 9 bases are shared with TRBD1. V lost 6 bases and J lost 7; bases outside the gene matches: 7. CDR1 is SGHDN and CDR2 is FVKESK in the germline V gene. This CDR3 spans 13 amino acids. The CDR3 here is CASRGQGLREQYF. The DNA of the CDR3 is TGTGCCAGCAGGGGACAGGGACTGCGGGAGCAGTACTTC.

This chain connects TRBV27 to TRBJ1-5, with D maybe TRBD1 (5 bases). Trimming took off 3 bases at V and 6 bases at J, with 9 bases between the two ends. This CDR3 has 13 amino acids. The germline V gene encodes CDR1 MNHEY and CDR2 SMNVEV (reference sequence). The CDR3: CASSFRDAQPQHF. The CDR3, as DNA: TGTGCCAGCAGTTTCAGGGATGCTCAGCCCCAGCATTTT.

The V gene is TRBV30, the J gene TRBJ1-1; TRBD1 agrees at 7 bases. This CDR3 comprises 13 residues. From germline, CDR1 is GTSNPN and CDR2 SVGIG (reference sequence). V shed 8 bases, J shed 1 base, and the junction held 7 bases outside the gene matches. As DNA, the CDR3 is TGTGCCGGCCAGGGACAGCCGAACACTGAAGCTTTCTTT. The encoded protein is CAGQGQPNTEAFF.

The chain has TRBV6-1 and TRBJ2-7; TRBD2 is a possible D gene (5 bases). The CDR3 contains 12 residues. CDR1 MNHNS and CDR2 SASEGT come from the germline V gene. The V end was cut by 4 bases, the J end by 6 bases, with 10 bases between. CDR3 sequence: CASSGQLGEQYF. As DNA, the CDR3 is TGTGCCAGCAGTGGGCAACTAGGCGAGCAGTACTTC.

J is TRBJ1-5 and V is TRBV19; a possible D gene is TRBD1 (5 bases). V dropped 4 bases and J dropped 2 bases, with 9 bases sitting between them. From germline, CDR1 is LNHDA and CDR2 SQIVND (reference sequence). The CDR3 length is 14 residues. In nucleotides, the CDR3 is TGTGCCAGTAGTACAGGGTCGGGCAATCAGCCCCAGCATTTT. It encodes CASSTGSGNQPQHF.

The rearrangement links TRBV5-1 to TRBJ2-2, with 14 bases that match TRBD2. This CDR3 region has 18 residues. Trimming cost V 0 bases and J 7 bases; bases outside gene matches: 8. Germline-derived CDR1 and CDR2 are SGHRS and YFSETQ. CDR3 nucleotide sequence: TGCGCCAGCAGCTTGGCCGGTGGGACTAGCGGGAGAATCGGGGAGCTGTTTTTT. This translates into CASSLAGGTSGRIGELFF. Looking up the rest from reference TRBV5-1 and TRBJ2-2 gives the full variable domain: KAGVTQTPRYLIKTRGQQVTLSCSPISGHRSVSWYQQTPGQGLQFLFEYFSETQRNKGNFPGRFSGRQFSNSRSEMNVSTLELGDSALYLCASSLAGGTSGRIGELFFGEGSRLTVL.

This chain uses TRBV10-3 with TRBJ2-1, with 8 bases identical to TRBD1. The CDR3 is 15 residues long. J gave up 7 bases and V 2 bases, and 7 bases lay outside the gene matches. Per the germline V gene, CDR1 is ENHRY and CDR2 is SYGVKD. CDR3 nucleotides: TGTGCCATCAGTGAGACGGGTCAGGGGGCGAATGAGCAGTTCTTC. Amino acids: CAISETGQGANEQFF.

CDR3 in DNA: TGCGCCAGCAGGCGGGACACGAACACTGAAGCTTTCTTT. The encoded protein is CASRRDTNTEAFF. This rearrangement joins TRBV5-1 to TRBJ1-1; perhaps TRBD1 as D (6 bases). V dropped 5 bases and J dropped 1 base, with 9 bases sitting between them. CDR3 size: 13 residues. Germline values: CDR1 SGHRS, CDR2 YFSETQ.

The chain carries TRBV5-1 and TRBJ2-1, with 10 bases matching TRBD1. With 0 bases clipped from V and 0 bases from J, the junction kept 6 bases outside the gene matches. Germline V gene sequence: CDR1 SGHRS, CDR2 YFSETQ. The CDR3 is made up of 18 amino acids. This CDR3 is CASSLGPTGGGSYNEQFF. CDR3 in DNA: TGCGCCAGCAGCTTGGGACCGACAGGGGGCGGCTCCTACAATGAGCAGTTCTTC.

The gene calls are TRBV29-1 and TRBJ2-3, with unresolved D. The V and J ends lost 4 bases and 5 bases respectively, with 10 bases between them. CDR1 and CDR2 (germline): SQVTM, ANQGSEA. The CDR3 contains 12 residues. Here the CDR3 DNA reads TGCAGCGTTGGCCTTATTGGAGATACGCAGTATTTT. It is translated as CSVGLIGDTQYF.

On this clone: The sample has other DNA sequences that encode this CDR3 too. The chain employs TRBV5-1 and TRBJ2-1, with 13 bases fitting TRBD2. Germline CDR1 is SGHRS and CDR2 is YFSETQ. This CDR3 spans 15 amino acids. The V gene end was trimmed by 4 bases and the J gene end by 3 bases; junction bases not matched to a gene: 1. This chain's CDR3 is CASSRTSGSYNEQFF. The CDR3 nucleotides are TGCGCCAGCAGCAGGACTAGCGGGAGCTACAATGAGCAGTTCTTC. Looking up the rest from reference TRBV5-1 and TRBJ2-1 gives the full variable domain: KAGVTQTPRYLIKTRGQQVTLSCSPISGHRSVSWYQQTPGQGLQFLFEYFSETQRNKGNFPGRFSGRQFSNSRSEMNVSTLELGDSALYLCASSRTSGSYNEQFFGPGTRLTVL.

The rearrangement uses TRBV7-6 and TRBJ1-2, with no clear D. Germline assignment: CDR1 SGHVS and CDR2 FNYEAQ. There are 13 residues in the CDR3. The V and J ends lost 0 bases and 4 bases respectively, with 6 bases between them. The CDR3 DNA follows: TGTGCCAGCAGCTTAGCAGAGACCTATGGCTACACCTTC. Protein: CASSLAETYGYTF.

The chain links TRBV19 to TRBJ2-1; 10 nucleotides line up with TRBD2. The CDR3 covers 17 residues. Germline CDR1 is LNHDA and CDR2 is SQIVND (reference sequence). The V and J ends lost 3 bases and 3 bases, in that order; junction bases with no gene match: 8. CDR3 DNA: TGTGCCAGTAGTATTTTGCCTAGCGGGAGTAGCTACAATGAGCAGTTCTTC. Translated, it gives CASSILPSGSSYNEQFF.

In nucleotides, the CDR3 is TGTGCCAGCTCACCAAGGGGGGCGGCACGGGCGATGAACACTGAAGCTTTCTTT. It translates to CASSPRGAARAMNTEAFF. This chain connects TRBV18 to TRBJ1-1; D perhaps matches TRBD1 (6 bases). The CDR3 contains 18 residues. V lost 2 bases, J lost 0 bases, and 19 bases lay in between. Germline V gene lookup returns CDR1 KGHSH and CDR2 LQKENI.

The CDR3 DNA follows: TGTGCCAGCAGCAGGGAAGATACGCAGTATTTT. It is translated as CASSREDTQYF. The rearrangement links TRBV9 to TRBJ2-3; D unresolved. V was clipped by 4 bases and J by 5 bases, with 5 bases between them. The germline gives CDR1 SGDLS, CDR2 YYNGEE. This CDR3 spans 11 amino acids.

This chain links TRBV27 with TRBJ1-5, with 9 nucleotides matching TRBD1. V was clipped by 4 bases and J by 6 bases; unmatched bases: 1. Germline V gene data show CDR1 as MNHEY and CDR2 as SMNVEV (reference sequence). The CDR3 has 13 amino acids. The CDR3 spells CASSYRGPQPQHF. Here the CDR3 DNA reads TGTGCCAGCAGTTACAGGGGGCCTCAGCCCCAGCATTTT.

The gene calls are TRBV29-1 and TRBJ2-7; 10 positions agree with TRBD2. With 0 bases clipped from V and 6 bases from J, the junction kept 14 bases outside the gene matches. The germline gives CDR1 SQVTM, CDR2 ANQGSEA. The CDR3 spans 17 residues. The CDR3 sequence: CSVEDSASGSLRSEQYF. DNA of the CDR3: TGCAGCGTTGAAGATTCTGCTAGCGGGAGTCTACGGTCCGAGCAGTACTTC.

In nucleotides, the CDR3 is TGTGCCAGCTTTAACGGAAACACCGGGGAGCTGTTTTTT. Residues: CASFNGNTGELFF. The chain joins TRBV28 to TRBJ2-2, with D unclear. The CDR3 length is 13 residues. V was trimmed by 8 bases and J by 2 bases, leaving 9 bases between them. Germline V gene data show CDR1 as MDHEN and CDR2 as SYDVKM.

This clone was found once. This chain connects TRBV18 to TRBJ2-5; D gene ambiguous. The CDR3 covers 13 residues. Trimming cost V 0 bases and J 5 bases, with 7 bases left between them. Germline V gives CDR1 KGHSH, CDR2 LQKENI. The DNA of the CDR3 is TGTGCCAGCTCACCACCAGGGTTCGAGACCCAGTACTTC. This translates into CASSPPGFETQYF.

V and J are TRBV5-6 and TRBJ2-1; weak D call: TRBD2 (6 bases). From germline, CDR1 is SGHDT and CDR2 YYEEEE. The CDR3 has 17 amino acids. Between the trimmed V and J ends, which lost 3 bases and 9 bases, there was a span of 25 bases. CDR3 protein: CASSSKGWDSIVAEQFF. Here the CDR3 DNA reads TGTGCCAGCAGCTCAAAGGGGTGGGACTCGATTGTTGCTGAGCAGTTCTTC.

As for this clone: Other DNA sequences of this sample code for an identical CDR3. This chain connects TRBV28 to TRBJ1-1; perhaps TRBD1 as D (6 bases). V dropped 8 bases and J dropped 0 bases, with 10 bases sitting between them. Germline V gene lookup returns CDR1 MDHEN and CDR2 SYDVKM. CDR3 size: 13 residues. CDR3 region: CASGRGMNTEAFF. CDR3 nucleotide sequence: TGTGCCAGCGGCAGGGGTATGAACACTGAAGCTTTCTTT.

The rearrangement links TRBV7-9 to TRBJ2-7; no clear D. V lost 1 base to trimming and J lost 1 base, with 11 bases between them. The CDR3 consists of 15 residues. Germline lookup yields CDR1 SEHNR and CDR2 FQNEAQ (reference sequence). CDR3 nucleotide sequence: TGTGCCAGCAGCTTAGATGCATTGACATCCTACGAGCAGTACTTC. The encoded protein is CASSLDALTSYEQYF.

The V and J genes are TRBV28 and TRBJ1-5; a possible D gene is TRBD1 (5 bases). Trimming pared 7 bases from V and 6 bases from J, leaving 19 bases between. Germline CDR1 MDHEN, CDR2 SYDVKM. The CDR3 has 15 residues. CDR3 bases: TGTGCCAGCATGTCTTGGATAGGGGCGGTTCAGCCCCAGCATTTT. Its protein is CASMSWIGAVQPQHF.

Of note for this clone: The junction shows a germline mismatch at one end, possibly a read error. This chain joins TRBV7-9 and TRBJ2-1, with 12 nucleotides matching TRBD2. The germline CDR1 and CDR2 sequences are SEHNR and FQNEAQ (reference sequence). There are 15 residues in the CDR3. The chain's CDR3 is CASSSTSGSSGEQFF. In nucleotides, the CDR3 is TGTGCCAGTAGCTCGACTAGCGGGAGTAGCGGTGAGCAGTTCTTC.